Listed here are 3 T cell receptor beta chains from one sample, sequenced in a study of T cells after yellow fever vaccination. In TCRdb, the 5' RACE reads were re-called with MiXCR into one record per CDR3 protein. The sample consists of 200,000 to 250,000 distinct CDR3 sequences, 2.5% to 3.5% of them appearing once. Here the sequenced sample was CD4+ T cells sorted from PBMCs, taken 10 days after the yellow fever booster vaccination. The receptors shown here come from a man aged 18 to 30 who received the YFV17D yellow fever vaccine.

V gene TRBV24-1 combines with J gene TRBJ2-3, with 8 bases aligning to TRBD2. CDR3 length: 16 residues. Germline-derived CDR1 and CDR2 are KGHDR and SFDVKD. V dropped 0 bases and J dropped 3; count of bases not matched to a gene: 4. The CDR3 nucleotides are TGTGCCACCAGTGATTTGCGGCGGGGGGTTACAGATACGCAGTATTTT. It encodes CATSDLRRGVTDTQYF.

The chain carries TRBV7-8 and TRBJ1-5, with D unclear. The germline V gene has CDR1 SGHVS and CDR2 FQNEAQ. The CDR3 is 15 residues long. Trimming removed 7 bases from V and 2 bases from J, with 15 bases in between. The CDR3 bases are TGTGCCAGCAATAAGGGCATTGATGGCAATCAGCCCCAGCATTTT. Its translation is CASNKGIDGNQPQHF.

The chain employs TRBV6-5 and TRBJ2-3, with TRBD2 matching 8 bases. J was trimmed by 4 bases and V by 4 bases; bases with no gene match: 7. Germline values: CDR1 MNHEY, CDR2 SVGAGI. CDR3 size: 15 residues. CDR3 bases: TGTGCCAGCAGTTTACGGGGGGGCAGCTCAGATACGCAGTATTTT. Its translation is CASSLRGGSSDTQYF.